One sample yielded the 6 T cell receptor beta chains listed below, sequenced in a study of cytomegalovirus exposure and HLA in healthy donors. It was with 60 Vbeta and 13 Jbeta primers that the PCR ran. Assay used: immunoSEQ multiplex PCR; TCRdb lists only in-frame clones, some missing. The sample contains roughly 100,000 clones, about 80% of which appear only once. Sequencing input: PBMCs. The receptors stem from a male donor in good health and CMV-seropositive.

This clone was counted a few times. Other DNA sequences in the sample encode the same CDR3. This chain connects TRBV6-6 to TRBJ1-1; the match to TRBD1 covers 7 bases. V shed 5 bases, J shed 1 base, and the junction held 1 base outside the gene matches. CDR3 length equals 13 residues. The germline CDR1 and CDR2 sequences are MNHNY and SVGAGI (reference sequence). The CDR3 bases are TGTGCCAGCAGTCGACAGGGGAACACTGAAGCTTTCTTT. Protein: CASSRQGNTEAFF.

In its sample, this clone was seen a few times. The gene calls are TRBV4-1 and TRBJ1-2, with no clear D. Trimming took off 3 bases at V and 8 bases at J, with 19 bases between the two ends. This CDR3 has 15 residues. Germline V lookup: CDR1 MGHRA, CDR2 YSYEKL. The CDR3 bases are TGCGCCAGCAGCCAGGCACCAGGCGGGGAGATGGGCTACACCTTC. This translates into CASSQAPGGEMGYTF.

CDR3 loop: CASSLGQGRTEAFF. In DNA, the CDR3 is TGTGCCAGCAGCTTAGGACAGGGACGCACTGAAGCTTTCTTT. The chain is built from TRBV11-3 and TRBJ1-1; 7 bases are a match to TRBD1. CDR1 and CDR2 from the germline V gene are SGHNT and YENEEA. V lost 1 base, J lost 4 bases, and 3 bases stayed unmatched. This CDR3 contains 14 residues.

The V gene is TRBV15, the J gene TRBJ1-5; a weak D match, TRBD1 (5 bases). The CDR3 consists of 15 residues. Trimming took off 1 base at V and 7 bases at J, with 14 bases between the two ends. Germline loops: CDR1 LNHNV, CDR2 YYDKDF (reference sequence). The CDR3 region has the DNA TGTGCCACCAGCAGAGCACGGCAGGGAGGGCAGCCCCAGCATTTT. Translating gives CATSRARQGGQPQHF. Variable domain in full (rest from reference TRBV15 and TRBJ1-5): DAMVIQNPRYQVTQFGKPVTLSCSQTLNHNVMYWYQQKSSQAPKLLFHYYDKDFNNEADTPDNFQSRRPNTSFCFLDIRSPGLGDTAMYLCATSRARQGGQPQHFGDGTRLSIL.

The chain is built from TRBV29-1 and TRBJ2-3, with D tentatively TRBD2 (6 bases). This CDR3 comprises 13 residues. Trimming removed 8 bases from V and 1 base from J, with 13 bases in between. The germline CDR1 and CDR2 sequences are SQVTM and ANQGSEA. CDR3 sequence reads: CSHTSSGTDTQYF. CDR3 DNA sequence: TGCAGCCATACCTCTAGCGGCACAGATACGCAGTATTTT.

The chain is built from TRBV6-1 and TRBJ1-5; 10 bases fit TRBD1. CDR1 and CDR2 from the germline V gene are MNHNS and SASEGT. This CDR3 comprises 16 residues. The V gene end was trimmed by 3 bases and the J gene end by 6 bases; junction bases not matched to a gene: 8. The CDR3 protein is CASSDWDRGGSQPQHF. CDR3 nucleotides: TGTGCCAGCAGTGACTGGGACAGGGGAGGTAGTCAGCCCCAGCATTTT.